The following is a TCR beta chain sequence with its context. Its antigen remains unknown. The time point is: week 35, safety follow-up. Each dose delivered 300 ug of mutant IDH1 20-mer peptide subcutaneously with imiquimod. Per germline, CDR1 SGDLS and CDR2 YYNGEE. CDR3 length: 16 amino acids. V was pared by 2 bases and J by 7 bases, with 6 bases of the junction left unmatched. This sample is drawn from a study of a mutant IDH1 vaccine in newly diagnosed glioma. Assay used: immunoSEQ multiplex PCR; TCRdb lists only in-frame clones, some missing. The table has fewer than 45,000 clones, approximately 90% seen once. The study, taken as a whole, reports: No link was apparently found between pseudoprogression and changes in top peripheral T cell clonotypes.

The sequencing here drew on PBMCs, taken from a glioma patient whose treatment included an IDH1 peptide vaccine. The source of this sequence is a man aged 35 to 55 with glioma. The rearrangement uses TRBV9 and TRBJ2-1, with 13 bases identical to TRBD2. CDR3 coding DNA: TGTGCCAGCAGCGTTGGACTAGCGGGAGTAAGAAATGAGCAGTTCTTC. Encoded protein: CASSVGLAGVRNEQFF. Variable domain in full (rest from reference TRBV9 and TRBJ2-1): DSGVTQTPKHLITATGQRVTLRCSPRSGDLSVYWYQQSLDQGLQFLIQYYNGEERAKGNILERFSAQQFPDLHSELNLSSLELGDSALYFCASSVGLAGVRNEQFFGPGTRLTVL.